These T cell receptor beta chains were read from a single sample in a study of radiotherapy plus CTLA-4 blockade in lung cancer. Repertoires were generated with immunoSEQ multiplex PCR, while TCRdb's copy carries only in-frame clones and drops some. This table has over 40,000 clones, approximately 85% appearing once. The sample consisted of peripheral blood, taken from a patient treated with radiotherapy plus ipilimumab. All receptors derive from a human donor with non-small cell lung cancer who had stable disease on radiotherapy plus ipilimumab. Each CDR3 is given with its conserved first and last residue. The D gene is left open where the match is weak. A row's size may be missing; if present it is once, few, many or a size class.

abundance: -; j_gene: TRBJ1-1; v_gene: TRBV30; d_gene: -; CDR3aa: CAWGDTQQGAFF; CDR3nt: TGTGCCTGGGGGGACACACAACAGGGAGCTTTCTTT
abundance: -; j_gene: TRBJ2-5; v_gene: TRBV4-3; d_gene: TRBD1; CDR3aa: CASSQDGQGAGETQYF; CDR3nt: TGCGCCAGCAGCCAAGACGGACAGGGGGCAGGAGAGACCCAGTACTTC
abundance: -; j_gene: TRBJ1-1; v_gene: TRBV27; d_gene: -; CDR3aa: CASMAMNTEAFF; CDR3nt: TGTGCCAGCATGGCCATGAACACTGAAGCTTTCTTT
abundance: -; j_gene: TRBJ1-3; v_gene: TRBV5-5; d_gene: TRBD1; CDR3aa: CASSLAPRGSGNTIYF; CDR3nt: TGTGCCAGCAGCTTGGCACCCAGGGGGTCCGGAAACACCATATATTTT
abundance: -; j_gene: TRBJ2-1; v_gene: TRBV7-3; d_gene: TRBD1; CDR3aa: CASSLTAGGSYNEQFF; CDR3nt: TGTGCCAGCAGCTTAACGGCAGGGGGATCCTACAATGAGCAGTTCTTC
abundance: -; j_gene: TRBJ2-1; v_gene: TRBV29-1; d_gene: -; CDR3aa: CSVEDSRTYNEQFF; CDR3nt: TGCAGCGTTGAAGATTCCCGTACCTACAATGAGCAGTTCTTC
abundance: -; j_gene: TRBJ2-4; v_gene: TRBV30; d_gene: TRBD1; CDR3aa: CAWSLGTGTNIQYF; CDR3nt: TGTGCCTGGAGTCTAGGGACAGGGACAAACATTCAGTACTTC
abundance: -; j_gene: TRBJ2-6; v_gene: TRBV18; d_gene: -; CDR3aa: CASSSGTSGANVLTF; CDR3nt: TGTGCCAGCTCATCTGGGACTTCTGGGGCCAACGTCCTGACTTTC
abundance: few; j_gene: TRBJ1-2; v_gene: TRBV28; d_gene: TRBD1; CDR3aa: CASSTGGWSGYTF; CDR3nt: TGTGCCAGCAGTACAGGGGGCTGGTCTGGCTACACCTTC
abundance: -; j_gene: TRBJ2-1; v_gene: TRBV10-3; d_gene: TRBD2; CDR3aa: CAISQPGTSLNEQFF; CDR3nt: TGTGCCATCAGTCAACCCGGGACTAGTCTCAATGAGCAGTTCTTC
abundance: -; j_gene: TRBJ2-2; v_gene: TRBV10-3; d_gene: -; CDR3aa: CAASSRPGELFF; CDR3nt: TGTGCCGCCTCATCTAGGCCCGGGGAGCTGTTTTTT
abundance: -; j_gene: TRBJ2-1; v_gene: TRBV7-9; d_gene: TRBD2; CDR3aa: CASSLVRGFGTRDEQFF; CDR3nt: TGTGCCAGCAGCTTAGTTAGGGGGTTTGGGACTAGGGATGAGCAGTTCTTC
abundance: -; j_gene: TRBJ2-3; v_gene: TRBV4-2; d_gene: TRBD2; CDR3aa: CASSQDRAGARDTQYF; CDR3nt: TGTGCCAGCAGCCAAGATCGGGCGGGAGCCAGAGATACGCAGTATTTT
abundance: once; j_gene: TRBJ2-3; v_gene: TRBV2; d_gene: TRBD2; CDR3aa: CASSAGLAGGTDTQYF; CDR3nt: TGTGCCAGCAGTGCGGGACTAGCGGGAGGGACCGATACGCAGTATTTT
abundance: -; j_gene: TRBJ1-5; v_gene: TRBV7-6; d_gene: TRBD1; CDR3aa: CARGQGLGYQPQHF; CDR3nt: TGTGCCAGGGGACAGGGGCTCGGGTATCAGCCCCAGCATTTT
abundance: -; j_gene: TRBJ1-4; v_gene: TRBV7-9; d_gene: TRBD1; CDR3aa: CASSLTSTGTTNEKLFF; CDR3nt: TGTGCCAGCAGCTTAACCTCGACAGGGACAACTAATGAAAAACTGTTTTTT
abundance: -; j_gene: TRBJ1-5; v_gene: TRBV5-6; d_gene: TRBD1; CDR3aa: CASSFGQGRGQPQHF; CDR3nt: TGTGCCAGCAGCTTCGGACAGGGACGGGGTCAGCCCCAGCATTTT
abundance: -; j_gene: TRBJ1-6; v_gene: TRBV7-8; d_gene: -; CDR3aa: CASSPGQRNSPLHF; CDR3nt: TGTGCCAGCAGCCCCGGACAGAGGAATTCACCCCTCCACTTT
abundance: -; j_gene: TRBJ1-4; v_gene: TRBV6-5; d_gene: -; CDR3aa: CATQQLRDKGEKLFF; CDR3nt: TGTGCCACCCAACAACTCCGGGACAAGGGGGAAAAACTGTTTTTT
abundance: once; j_gene: TRBJ2-2; v_gene: TRBV7-3; d_gene: -; CDR3aa: CASSPLPPQTGVQGELFF; CDR3nt: TGTGCCAGCAGCCCCCTCCCCCCCCAGACAGGCGTCCAGGGGGAGCTGTTTTTT
abundance: once; j_gene: TRBJ1-1; v_gene: TRBV18; d_gene: -; CDR3aa: CASSPGGLNTEAFF; CDR3nt: TGTGCCAGCTCACCAGGGGGGTTGAACACTGAAGCTTTCTTT
abundance: -; j_gene: TRBJ1-5; v_gene: TRBV6-6; d_gene: -; CDR3aa: CASSPSGGRYQPQHF; CDR3nt: TGTGCCAGCAGTCCCAGCGGGGGGCGGTATCAGCCCCAGCATTTT
abundance: -; j_gene: TRBJ2-3; v_gene: TRBV6-1; d_gene: -; CDR3aa: CASSASDSAGWTDTQYF; CDR3nt: TGTGCCAGCAGTGCCTCGGACAGCGCGGGCTGGACGGATACGCAGTATTTT
abundance: -; j_gene: TRBJ2-7; v_gene: TRBV11-2; d_gene: TRBD1; CDR3aa: CASSPGTAYEQYF; CDR3nt: TGTGCCAGCAGCCCGGGGACAGCCTACGAGCAGTACTTC
abundance: -; j_gene: TRBJ2-5; v_gene: TRBV13; d_gene: -; CDR3aa: CASSFPTREETQYF; CDR3nt: TGTGCCAGCAGCTTCCCCACCCGGGAGGAGACCCAGTACTTC
abundance: -; j_gene: TRBJ1-1; v_gene: TRBV9; d_gene: -; CDR3aa: CASSGGDENTEAFF; CDR3nt: TGTGCCAGCAGTGGAGGGGACGAGAACACTGAAGCTTTCTTT
abundance: -; j_gene: TRBJ2-3; v_gene: TRBV10-2; d_gene: TRBD2; CDR3aa: CASSPIGLAGPPGDTQYF; CDR3nt: TGCGCCAGCAGTCCTATTGGACTAGCGGGTCCTCCTGGGGATACGCAGTATTTT
abundance: -; j_gene: TRBJ2-1; v_gene: TRBV28; d_gene: TRBD1; CDR3aa: CARTTERGQGSSYNEQFF; CDR3nt: TGTGCCAGAACAACCGAACGAGGACAGGGAAGCTCCTACAATGAGCAGTTCTTC
abundance: once; j_gene: TRBJ2-1; v_gene: TRBV18; d_gene: -; CDR3aa: CASSPSTALNTYNEQFF; CDR3nt: TGTGCCAGCTCCCCCTCGACAGCCTTGAATACCTACAATGAGCAGTTCTTC
abundance: -; j_gene: TRBJ1-1; v_gene: TRBV11-2; d_gene: -; CDR3aa: CASSLVTAGTGEAFF; CDR3nt: TGTGCCAGCAGCTTAGTCACAGCCGGAACAGGTGAAGCTTTCTTT
abundance: few; j_gene: TRBJ2-6; v_gene: TRBV7-2; d_gene: -; CDR3aa: CASTERSGANVLTF; CDR3nt: TGTGCCAGCACCGAGCGCTCTGGGGCCAACGTCCTGACTTTC
abundance: -; j_gene: TRBJ2-7; v_gene: TRBV27; d_gene: -; CDR3aa: CARKSRGEQYF; CDR3nt: TGTGCCAGGAAATCGCGCGGAGAGCAGTACTTC
abundance: -; j_gene: TRBJ2-1; v_gene: TRBV18; d_gene: TRBD2; CDR3aa: CASSSGNQGNEQFF; CDR3nt: TGTGCCAGCTCTAGCGGGAACCAGGGCAATGAGCAGTTCTTC
abundance: once; j_gene: TRBJ2-1; v_gene: TRBV9; d_gene: TRBD1; CDR3aa: CASSARTGAYEQFF; CDR3nt: TGTGCCAGCAGCGCCCGGACAGGGGCGTATGAGCAGTTCTTC
abundance: once; j_gene: TRBJ2-7; v_gene: TRBV7-2; d_gene: TRBD1; CDR3aa: CASSPRGNSYEQYF; CDR3nt: TGTGCCAGCTCGCCCAGGGGGAACTCCTACGAGCAGTACTTC
abundance: -; j_gene: TRBJ2-7; v_gene: TRBV28; d_gene: -; CDR3aa: CASRRNGRWEQYF; CDR3nt: TGTGCCAGCAGAAGGAACGGGAGATGGGAGCAGTACTTC
abundance: -; j_gene: TRBJ2-7; v_gene: TRBV19; d_gene: -; CDR3aa: CASNWSHREQYF; CDR3nt: TGTGCCAGTAATTGGTCGCATCGGGAGCAGTACTTC
abundance: -; j_gene: TRBJ2-7; v_gene: TRBV7-2; d_gene: TRBD2; CDR3aa: CASRAGTSGRTYEQYF; CDR3nt: TGTGCCAGCAGGGCCGGGACTAGCGGGCGGACCTACGAGCAGTACTTC
abundance: -; j_gene: TRBJ2-7; v_gene: TRBV7-2; d_gene: TRBD1; CDR3aa: CASSLRRKGQAYEQYF; CDR3nt: TGTGCCAGCAGCTTACGGCGTAAGGGACAGGCCTACGAGCAGTACTTC
abundance: -; j_gene: TRBJ1-4; v_gene: TRBV30; d_gene: TRBD1; CDR3aa: CAWSSVVGQAREKLFF; CDR3nt: TGTGCCTGGAGCTCCGTAGTGGGACAGGCCCGTGAAAAACTGTTTTTT
abundance: -; j_gene: TRBJ2-3; v_gene: TRBV30; d_gene: -; CDR3aa: CAWSVAGPSTDTQYF; CDR3nt: TGTGCCTGGAGTGTCGCGGGACCTAGCACAGATACGCAGTATTTT
abundance: -; j_gene: TRBJ1-4; v_gene: TRBV27; d_gene: -; CDR3aa: CASSSLRTVTDEKLFF; CDR3nt: TGTGCCAGCAGTTCGCTACGGACAGTTACAGATGAAAAACTGTTTTTT
abundance: -; j_gene: TRBJ2-3; v_gene: TRBV2; d_gene: -; CDR3aa: CASSQEDRDTQYF; CDR3nt: TGTGCCAGCAGTCAGGAGGACAGAGATACGCAGTATTTT
abundance: -; j_gene: TRBJ1-6; v_gene: TRBV19; d_gene: TRBD1; CDR3aa: CASMETGGSGNSPLHF; CDR3nt: TGTGCCAGCATGGAGACAGGGGGCTCCGGGAATTCACCCCTCCACTTT
abundance: -; j_gene: TRBJ2-1; v_gene: TRBV28; d_gene: TRBD2; CDR3aa: CASNLAGGYNEQFF; CDR3nt: TGTGCCAGCAACCTAGCGGGAGGTTACAATGAGCAGTTCTTC